These 22 T cell receptor beta chains share one sample of origin, sequenced in a study of blood T cell repertoires in COVID-19. The method was immunoSEQ multiplex PCR; TCRdb's version includes in-frame clones alone and lacks a portion of them. The sample gives nearly 350,000 clones, approximately 82% of which show up once; approximately 3.1% is in the top ten. Source material: peripheral blood. These receptors were collected from a man aged 25-45 years with active or convalescent COVID-19.

This chain links TRBV28 with TRBJ1-1; D call uncertain. Trimming stripped 5 bases from V and 1 base from J, with 17 bases between. This CDR3 region has 16 residues. In germline, CDR1 is MDHEN, CDR2 SYDVKM. In DNA, the CDR3 is TGTGCCAGCAGTCCCCTCAAAGGCAGGTCGAACACTGAAGCTTTCTTT. This translates into CASSPLKGRSNTEAFF.

The genes are TRBV6-5 and TRBJ2-7; D unresolved. V lost 8 bases and J 5 bases, leaving 22 bases between the germline ends. There are 15 residues in the CDR3. Germline V gene sequence: CDR1 MNHEY, CDR2 SVGAGI. CDR3 sequence: CASLKTVTGIHEQYF. In DNA, the CDR3 is TGTGCCAGCCTTAAAACGGTAACGGGTATCCACGAGCAGTACTTC.

This clone was seen a handful of times. The chain joins TRBV6-5 to TRBJ1-2; weak D call: TRBD1 (5 bases). With 7 bases removed from V and 3 bases from J, the gap between germline ends came to 15 bases. CDR1 is MNHEY and CDR2 is SVGAGI in the germline V gene. CDR3 size: 14 residues. CDR3 amino acids: CASKQGVLDYGYTF. The CDR3 DNA reads TGTGCCAGCAAGCAGGGTGTTTTAGACTATGGCTACACCTTC.

This clone came up a few times. The genes are TRBV6-4 and TRBJ2-2; 10 bases match TRBD2. The CDR3 has 14 residues. The trim removed 7 bases at V and 6 bases at J, leaving 5 bases unmatched. Germline CDR1 MRHNA, CDR2 SNTAGT. Written as DNA, the CDR3 is TGTGCCAGCAAAACTAGCGGGGAAGCCGGGGAGCTGTTTTTT. It codes for CASKTSGEAGELFF.

The J gene is TRBJ2-7, the V gene TRBV30, with 7 bases identical to TRBD2. With V trimmed by 0 bases and J by 4 bases, 6 bases remained unmatched. Germline CDR1 is GTSNPN and CDR2 is SVGIG (reference sequence). The CDR3 sequence is 14 residues long. The CDR3 here is CAWSVGLAVYEQYF. The CDR3 DNA is TGTGCCTGGAGTGTAGGGCTAGCGGTATACGAGCAGTACTTC.

In this sample, this clone turned up many times. The V gene is TRBV4-3, the J gene TRBJ2-7; D might be TRBD2 (5 bases). The CDR3 consists of 15 residues. Trimming removed 0 bases from V and 0 bases from J, with 9 bases in between. CDR1 is LGHNA and CDR2 is YSLEER in the germline V gene. The DNA for the CDR3 is TGCGCCAGCAGCCAAGATATAGCGCCCTCCTACGAGCAGTACTTC. This encodes CASSQDIAPSYEQYF.

V gene TRBV15 combines with J gene TRBJ2-4; TRBD1 agrees at 9 bases. The junction had 7 bases not matched to a gene; V was cut back by 1 base and J by 0 bases. CDR1 and CDR2 from the germline V gene are LNHNV and YYDKDF (reference sequence). The CDR3 length is 18 residues. CDR3 protein: CATSRARWDRVAKNIQYF. The CDR3 nucleotides are TGTGCCACCAGCAGAGCCCGCTGGGACAGGGTAGCCAAAAACATTCAGTACTTC.

The rearrangement uses TRBV24-1 and TRBJ2-5, with 8 bases identical to TRBD2. V was pared by 2 bases and J by 1 base, with 5 bases of the junction left unmatched. Germline lookup yields CDR1 KGHDR and CDR2 SFDVKD. CDR3 length: 16 amino acids. As DNA, the CDR3 is TGTGCCACCAGTGATTCGGTAGCGGGGATCCAAGAGACCCAGTACTTC. As protein: CATSDSVAGIQETQYF.

V and J are TRBV10-3 and TRBJ2-3; the D gene is possibly TRBD2 (6 bases). V dropped 8 bases and J dropped 0 bases, with 12 bases sitting between them. CDR3 length equals 14 residues. The germline V gene encodes CDR1 ENHRY and CDR2 SYGVKD. The CDR3 DNA sequence: TGTGCCATCCAGGCGAGCGGGAGCACAGATACGCAGTATTTT. This gives the protein CAIQASGSTDTQYF.

The gene calls are TRBV14 and TRBJ1-2; 8 nucleotides line up with TRBD1. This CDR3 contains 15 residues. Trimming at V came to 1 base and at J to 4 bases, leaving 5 bases not matched to a gene. CDR1 and CDR2 (germline): SGHDN, FVKESK. CDR3 protein: CASSQVGRGLYGYTF. The CDR3 bases are TGTGCCAGCAGCCAAGTGGGCAGGGGGCTCTATGGCTACACCTTC. The complete variable domain, with remaining parts taken from reference TRBV14 and TRBJ1-2, reads EAGVTQFPSHSVIEKGQTVTLRCDPISGHDNLYWYRRVMGKEIKFLLHFVKESKQDESGMPNNRFLAERTGGTYSTLKVQPAELEDSGVYFCASSQVGRGLYGYTFGSGTRLTVV.

The CDR3 sequence: CASSLRGQIYEQFF. The DNA for the CDR3 is TGTGCCAGCAGCCTGAGGGGGCAGATTTATGAGCAGTTCTTC. This chain uses TRBV6-5 with TRBJ2-1; 7 bases are shared with TRBD1. With 6 bases clipped from V and 8 bases from J, the junction kept 10 bases outside the gene matches. The germline gives CDR1 MNHEY, CDR2 SVGAGI. The CDR3 is 14 residues long.

This sequence joins TRBV30 and TRBJ2-5, with D perhaps TRBD2 (6 bases). V was pared by 2 bases and J by 7 bases, with 11 bases between. This CDR3 has 12 residues. The germline V gene encodes CDR1 GTSNPN and CDR2 SVGIG (reference sequence). CDR3 loop: CAWSSSGGTQYF. CDR3 DNA sequence: TGTGCCTGGAGTAGCTCCGGGGGGACCCAGTACTTC.

A single count supports this clone. V and J are TRBV6-2 or TRBV6-3 and TRBJ2-1; TRBD1 matches 10 bases. The V gene end was trimmed by 5 bases and the J gene end by 4 bases; junction bases not matched to a gene: 5. The CDR3 is 15 amino acids. From germline, CDR1 is MNHEY and CDR2 SVGEGT. The CDR3 sequence is CASSQWGQGYNEQFF. The CDR3, as DNA: TGTGCCAGCAGTCAGTGGGGACAGGGGTACAATGAGCAGTTCTTC.

The rearrangement links TRBV30 to TRBJ2-1; 16 bases line up with TRBD2. Per the germline V gene, CDR1 is GTSNPN and CDR2 is SVGIG (reference sequence). CDR3 length: 16 amino acids. The trim removed 4 bases at V and 5 bases at J, leaving 5 bases unmatched. The chain's CDR3 is CAWKGTSGRENNEQFF. CDR3 nucleotides: TGTGCCTGGAAGGGGACTAGCGGGAGGGAAAACAATGAGCAGTTCTTC.

J is TRBJ2-3 and V is TRBV7-2; D gene ambiguous. The V gene's germline CDR1 is SGHTA and CDR2 FQGNSA. The CDR3 is made up of 16 amino acids. The V gene lost 1 base and the J gene lost 0 bases, with 11 bases spanning the gap. CDR3 region: CASSLVADTSTDTQYF. The CDR3 DNA is TGTGCCAGCAGCTTAGTGGCGGATACTAGCACAGATACGCAGTATTTT.

V usage is TRBV18 and J usage is TRBJ2-1; D is perhaps TRBD1 (6 bases). CDR3 size: 17 residues. The V end was cut by 2 bases, the J end by 0 bases, with 14 bases between. Germline CDR1 and CDR2: KGHSH and LQKENI. The CDR3 region is CASSPGLRGRSYNEQFF. For the CDR3, the DNA is TGTGCCAGCTCACCAGGCCTCAGGGGACGCTCCTACAATGAGCAGTTCTTC.

V usage is TRBV5-1 and J usage is TRBJ2-2, with TRBD1 identical over 10 bases. Germline CDR1 and CDR2: SGHRS and YFSETQ. The V segment lost 3 bases and the J segment 6 bases; nucleotides outside the gene matches: 2. This CDR3 is built from 14 residues. CDR3 bases: TGCGCCAGCAGCTCGACAGGGGGCCCCGGGGAGCTGTTTTTT. This translates into CASSSTGGPGELFF.

This clone has a handful of counts. The chain joins TRBV6-5 to TRBJ1-2; D uncertain. The CDR3 consists of 11 residues. Germline CDR1 is MNHEY and CDR2 is SVGAGI. The V gene lost 4 bases and the J gene lost 2 bases, with 2 bases spanning the gap. CDR3 nucleotide sequence: TGTGCCAGCAGTTCGAACTATGGCTACACCTTC. Translation gives CASSSNYGYTF.

This chain connects TRBV2 to TRBJ2-1; 9 bases match TRBD2. This CDR3 contains 16 residues. Germline CDR1 SNHLY, CDR2 FYNNEI. V lost 6 bases to trimming and J lost 2 bases; unmatched junction nucleotides: 8. CDR3 loop: CASRNSGGLAYNEQFF. The CDR3 region has the DNA TGTGCCAGCAGGAATAGCGGGGGCCTCGCCTACAATGAGCAGTTCTTC.

This clone occurred a few times. CDR3: CASSHGPSGEQYF. DNA for the CDR3: TGTGCCAGCAGTCACGGTCCCTCCGGCGAGCAGTACTTC. The genes are TRBV27 and TRBJ2-7; D call uncertain. The germline CDR1 and CDR2 sequences are MNHEY and SMNVEV (reference sequence). CDR3 length: 13 amino acids. V was trimmed by 5 bases and J by 6 bases, leaving 14 bases between them.

V is TRBV28 and J is TRBJ2-3; a weak D match, TRBD2 (6 bases). The CDR3 extends over 13 amino acids. Germline-derived CDR1 and CDR2 are MDHEN and SYDVKM. V shed 8 bases and J shed 5 bases, with 14 bases lying between them. DNA of the CDR3: TGTGCCAGCTTAGGGCCGGGAGAAGATACGCAGTATTTT. This gives the protein CASLGPGEDTQYF.

This sequence joins TRBV7-6 and TRBJ1-3, with TRBD1 matching over 12 bases. CDR1 and CDR2 (germline): SGHVS, FNYEAQ. V lost 4 bases and J lost 4; bases outside the gene matches: 5. The CDR3 spans 16 residues. In DNA, the CDR3 is TGTGCCAGCAGCTCGGGACAGGGGGCGGAAGGAAACACCATATATTTT. The encoded protein is CASSSGQGAEGNTIYF.